The T cell receptor (beta chain) described here comes from a study of blood T cell repertoires in COVID-19 (dated by TCRdb to about 2020). Background for the entire study: Collaborator samples came from the United States, Italy and Spain and covered acute and convalescent phases of COVID-19. The prospective study material was composed of cDNA or gDNA derived from T cells, B-cell-depleted T cells, or PBMCs. Deeply sampled blood TCRbeta repertoires from subjects exposed to, actively infected with, or recovered from COVID-19 were included in the dataset. The repertoires were made available in a free public database intended to serve as a resource for research on the immune response to SARS-CoV-2. The samples were drawn from two sources: the first 160 participants of the ongoing ImmuneRACE study, and 1,000 to 1,500 subjects contributed by 6 global collaborators. The sample metadata nearly always contained a de-identified subject ID, COVID-19 status, age in years and sex. Where available, HLA class I and class II types were obtained from metadata supplied by the sample provider rather than from assay-based typing.

The CDR3 spans 15 residues, from the cysteine through the phenylalanine. Of the read, only the CDR3 DNA is kept; its 45 bases are in frame from base 1. CDR1 and CDR2 were assigned from the germline V gene as MNHEY and SVGAGI. The trim is 7 bases for V and 7 bases for J, with a gap of 22 bases between the germline ends. The immunoSEQ Assay, a bias-controlled multiplex PCR, was used to amplify TCRbeta CDR3 regions from genomic DNA. Turning to the authors' computational methods: The number of nucleated cells in each sample was estimated from the amplification of reference gene primers within the assay. Sequence reads were collapsed and filtered to measure the absolute abundance of every unique TCRbeta CDR3 rearrangement. For each sample, productive Simpson clonality was calculated as the square root of Simpson's diversity index over productive rearrangements. TCRdb limited this immuneACCESS table to in-frame rearrangements with V and J called. A share of clones is missing; checked studies link under half to unresolved V genes, and the rest is unexplained. V and J calls and clone size are those listed in that table; D and trimming were worked out from the DNA. The sample table shows roughly 250,000 clones, and around 90% are seen once. In total, the top ten clones hold about 6.3% of the sample.

What the research found in general, with its limitations: The amount of clinical and demographic metadata varied by source and participant and was provided uncurated.

Enrolling through a virtual design, the prospective study's participants ranged in age from roughly 18 to 95 years and lived across 24 United States geographic areas. To assign participants to cohorts, the prospective study relied on clinical history that participants themselves reported in a screening survey and a study questionnaire. In the prospective study, mobile phlebotomists collected whole blood, serum and a nasopharyngeal or oropharyngeal swab from each participant. Additional blood draws and questionnaires over an approximately two-month period could optionally be provided by prospective study participants. Before DNA extraction, blood samples from the prospective study were shipped at room temperature or frozen. With regard to this clone: This receptor's antigen is unknown. Base qualities are not recorded, but no much larger clone differs from it by a single base.

The rearrangement joined TRBV6-5 to TRBJ1-1, and perhaps TRBD1 as D gene, on 6 matching bases. The sequence was collected from a woman in her thirties with acute COVID-19. Sample: PBMCs or T cells enriched from blood (not recorded which). For the CDR3, the sequence is CASTRYLTGRLEAFF. Here is the DNA: TGTGCCAGCACCCGATACCTTACAGGGCGCCTTGAAGCTTTCTTT.